Listed here are 15 T cell receptor beta chains from one sample, sequenced in a study of molecular identifiers for immune sequencing clone quantification. TCRdb reprocessed the PCR reads with MiXCR, giving one entry per CDR3 protein. The sample carries around 480,000 distinct CDR3 sequences, over 20% recorded once. The sequencing sample was made of naive CD8+ T cells from blood, with Jurkat cell RNA spiked in. The subset was: FACS-sorted CD8+CD4-CCR7+CD45RA+ naive T cells. All receptors derive from a human donor in good health. Some libraries in this study had Jurkat cell RNA spiked in.

The rearrangement joins TRBV19 to TRBJ1-2; D is unclear. V was clipped by 8 bases and J by 4 bases, with 5 bases between them. Per germline, CDR1 LNHDA and CDR2 SQIVND (reference sequence). This CDR3 spans 10 amino acids. The CDR3 loop reads CASFSYGYTF. Here the CDR3 DNA reads TGTGCCAGTTTTAGCTATGGCTACACCTTC.

The chain uses TRBV27 and TRBJ2-2, with 10 nucleotides matching TRBD2. V shed 4 bases, J shed 6 bases, and the junction held 20 bases outside the gene matches. CDR3 size: 20 residues. CDR1 MNHEY and CDR2 SMNVEV come from the germline V gene (reference sequence). The CDR3 sequence is CASSSTTSLAGGTAAGELFF. In nucleotides, the CDR3 is TGTGCCAGCAGTTCAACCACCTCTTTAGCGGGGGGTACTGCAGCCGGGGAGCTGTTTTTT.

The V and J genes are TRBV14 and TRBJ2-7, with 14 nucleotides matching TRBD2. The CDR3 has 17 amino acids. The junction had 6 bases not matched to a gene; V was cut back by 2 bases and J by 3 bases. Per the germline V gene, CDR1 is SGHDN and CDR2 is FVKESK. CDR3 protein: CASSQTGLAGVDYEQYF. The CDR3 bases are TGTGCCAGCAGCCAAACGGGACTAGCGGGAGTTGACTACGAGCAGTACTTC.

Notes on this clonotype: Because it lacks the conserved phenylalanine or tryptophan at the end, this CDR3 is likely a read error. The chain has TRBV5-3 and TRBJ2-3; 13 nucleotides agree with TRBD2. TRBV5-3 is filed as an ORF, its function uncertain. The CDR3 length is 15 residues. The CDR3 DNA reads as TGTGCCAGCAGCTTGTTACTAGCGGGGGGGGTTACGCAGTATTCT. The encoded protein is CASSLLLAGGVTQYS.

This clonotype appeared many times. This chain's CDR3 is CASSHGEKLFF. CDR3 nucleotides: TGTGCCAGCAGCCACGGCGAAAAACTGTTTTTT. The chain employs TRBV14 and TRBJ1-4, with D unclear. The CDR3 runs 11 residues. CDR1 is SGHDN, CDR2 FVKESK, per germline. Trimming stripped 3 bases from V and 8 bases from J, with 4 bases between. The complete variable domain, with remaining parts taken from reference TRBV14 and TRBJ1-4, reads EAGVTQFPSHSVIEKGQTVTLRCDPISGHDNLYWYRRVMGKEIKFLLHFVKESKQDESGMPNNRFLAERTGGTYSTLKVQPAELEDSGVYFCASSHGEKLFFGSGTQLSVL.

CDR3 region: CASSYSIPLGDTDTQYF. In nucleotides, the CDR3 is TGTGCCAGCAGTTACTCGATCCCATTGGGCGATACAGATACGCAGTATTTT. This chain uses TRBV6-2 or TRBV6-3 with TRBJ2-3; D gene unclear. The V end was cut by 0 bases, the J end by 3 bases, with 16 bases between. The CDR3 contains 17 residues. The germline V gene encodes CDR1 MNHEY and CDR2 SVGEGT.

This clonotype has just a few counts. The gene calls are TRBV7-2 and TRBJ2-1; D may be TRBD2 (5 bases). Trimming removed 2 bases at V and 8 bases at J, with 19 bases between. This CDR3 is built from 16 residues. CDR1 is SGHTA and CDR2 is FQGNSA in the germline V gene. CDR3 in amino acids: CASSLRVVIGRDEQFF. As DNA, the CDR3 is TGTGCCAGCAGCTTACGGGTTGTGATAGGGAGAGATGAGCAGTTCTTC.

Of note for this clonotype: A much larger clone differs by one base, so this may be a read error. The V and J genes are TRBV27 and TRBJ1-1, with 9 bases aligning to TRBD1. Germline V gene data show CDR1 as MNHEY and CDR2 as SMNVEV (reference sequence). There are 14 residues in the CDR3. The CDR3 DNA sequence: TGTGCCGGCAGTCTTGACAGGGGGGGTTCTGAAGCTTTCTTT. Residues: CAGSLDRGGSEAFF.

This clonotype occurred many times. J is TRBJ2-5 and V is TRBV7-9, with a possible D match to TRBD2 (5 bases). This CDR3 has 15 amino acids. The germline CDR1 and CDR2 sequences are SEHNR and FQNEAQ (reference sequence). V lost 1 base and J lost 5, with 14 bases in between. The CDR3 spells CASSLGGAPNETQYF. The CDR3 DNA is TGTGCCAGCAGCTTAGGGGGAGCCCCGAATGAGACCCAGTACTTC.

The chain combines TRBV6-1 with TRBJ2-3; no clear D gene. The CDR3 sequence is 17 residues long. Germline values: CDR1 MNHNS, CDR2 SASEGT. V lost 4 bases and J lost 0, with 17 bases in between. The chain's CDR3 is CASSVPADESSTDTQYF. CDR3 bases: TGTGCCAGCAGTGTCCCCGCAGATGAATCTAGCACAGATACGCAGTATTTT.

This clonotype has just a few counts. The chain links TRBV1 to TRBJ2-5; the table's D call TRBD1 went unverified against the DNA. TRBV1 has pseudogene status. The CDR3 contains 15 residues. CDR3 bases: TGCACCAGCAGCGGGCGCGCGCGGTGTTTGGAGACCCAGTACTTC. Translation gives CTSSGRARCLETQYF.

This clonotype was counted at least ten times. The V and J genes are TRBV7-9 and TRBJ1-1; 7 nucleotides align to TRBD1. In germline, CDR1 is SEHNR, CDR2 FQNEAQ (reference sequence). V lost 5 bases and J lost 5; bases outside the gene matches: 14. CDR3 length: 16 residues. CDR3 in amino acids: CASSAIRRQGGTEAFF. The CDR3 DNA is TGTGCCAGCAGCGCAATCCGACGACAGGGCGGGACTGAAGCTTTCTTT.

At least ten counts were recorded for this clonotype. The gene calls are TRBV4-1 and TRBJ1-1; possible D gene TRBD1, 6 bases. The germline gives CDR1 MGHRA, CDR2 YSYEKL. The V end was cut by 4 bases, the J end by 6 bases, with 18 bases between. CDR3 length: 15 amino acids. CDR3 loop: CASSLGTSVYPEAFF. The CDR3 nucleotides are TGCGCCAGCAGCCTGGGGACATCCGTATATCCTGAAGCTTTCTTT.

The J gene is TRBJ1-1, the V gene TRBV2, with TRBD1 matching 8 bases. Trimming removed 3 bases from V and 6 bases from J; junction bases left unmatched: 6. Germline V gene lookup returns CDR1 SNHLY and CDR2 FYNNEI. The CDR3 covers 14 residues. CDR3 nucleotides: TGTGCCAGCAGTGACGGCAGGGGGCGGTCTGAAGCTTTCTTT. Translated, it gives CASSDGRGRSEAFF.

A remark on this clonotype: A read error may account for a junction end that differs from germline. The rearrangement links TRBV7-2 to TRBJ1-1; possible D gene TRBD1, 6 bases. The CDR3 spans 15 residues. Germline V lookup: CDR1 SGHTA, CDR2 FQGNSA. This CDR3 reads CASSLVQGWSTEASF. CDR3 sequence (DNA): TGTGCCAGCAGCTTAGTACAGGGTTGGAGCACTGAAGCTTCCTTT.